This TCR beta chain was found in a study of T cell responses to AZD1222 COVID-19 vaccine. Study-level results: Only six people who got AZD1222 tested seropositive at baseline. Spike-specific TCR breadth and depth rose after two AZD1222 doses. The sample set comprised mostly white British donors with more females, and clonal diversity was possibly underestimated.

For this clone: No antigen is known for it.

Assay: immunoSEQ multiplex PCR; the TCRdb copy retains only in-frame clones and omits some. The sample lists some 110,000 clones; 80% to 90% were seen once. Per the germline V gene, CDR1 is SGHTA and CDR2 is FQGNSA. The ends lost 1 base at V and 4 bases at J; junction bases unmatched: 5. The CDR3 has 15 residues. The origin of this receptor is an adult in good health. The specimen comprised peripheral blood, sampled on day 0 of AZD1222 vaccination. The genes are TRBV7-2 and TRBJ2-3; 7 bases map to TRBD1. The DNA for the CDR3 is TGTGCCAGCAGCTTAGTTTTCGACAGGGCAGATACGCAGTATTTT. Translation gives CASSLVFDRADTQYF.